These T cell receptor beta chains were read from a single sample in a study of T cells in Graves' hyperthyroidism and ophthalmopathy. Each CDR3 protein gets one entry after TCRdb re-called the multiplex PCR reads with MiXCR. Among about 840,000 distinct CDR3 sequences listed, over 35% were seen once. The sample taken for sequencing was blood. All receptors derive from a man aged 18 to 29 with Graves' hyperthyroidism. The CDR3 runs from the conserved cysteine through the conserved F or W. D genes are given only for firm matches. Where a row states a size, it is once, few, many or the class of an expanded clone; other rows omit it.

TRBJ2-7 . TRBD2 TRBV7-2 TGTGCCAGCAGCCCTGGACTAGCGGGTCTGAGCTCCTACGAGCAGTACTTC CASSPGLAGLSSYEQYF
TRBJ1-2 . . TRBV19 TGTGCCAGTAGTACTGATACTAGCTATGGCTACACCTTC CASSTDTSYGYTF
TRBJ1-1 . . TRBV10-3 TGTGCCATCAGTGCTAGGCGAATAAGGGGTCGGAACACTGAAGCTTTCTTT CAISARRIRGRNTEAFF
TRBJ1-1 . . TRBV5-1 TGCGCCAGCAAAACCGGTAAAGGGTGGACTGAAGCTTTCTTT CASKTGKGWTEAFF
TRBJ1-2 . TRBD1 TRBV24-1 TGTGCCACCAGTGATGGCGGACAGGAGGATGGCTACACCTTC CATSDGGQEDGYTF
TRBJ2-5 few TRBD1 TRBV7-2 TGTGCCAGCAGCCCGAAACTACAGGGGGCGGAAGAGACCCAGTACTTC CASSPKLQGAEETQYF
TRBJ2-5 . TRBD1 TRBV29-1 TGCAGCGTGACAGGGACGGAGACCCAGTACTTC CSVTGTETQYF
TRBJ2-3 . . TRBV15 TGTGCCACCAGCAGTGAAACAGGGTCTAGCACAGATACGCAGTATTTT CATSSETGSSTDTQYF
TRBJ1-5 . . TRBV27 TGTGCCAGCAGTTTGGGGATCGGGCCCCAGCATTTT CASSLGIGPQHF
TRBJ1-2 many TRBD1 TRBV9 TGTGCCAGCAGCCCCCGGACAGGCCACGACTATGGCTACACCTTC CASSPRTGHDYGYTF
TRBJ1-1 . . TRBV20-1 TGCAGTGCTAGGGAGGAGGGGACTTTCTTT CSAREEGTFF
TRBJ2-7 many . TRBV2 TGTGCCAGCAGTGAAGGTGTCCTCAGCGAGCAGTACTTC CASSEGVLSEQYF
TRBJ2-3 few . TRBV7-6 TGTGCCAGCAGCCCAAGCCCTAGCACAGATACGCAGTATTTT CASSPSPSTDTQYF
TRBJ1-1 many . TRBV10-3 TGTGCCATCAGGCAGGGTATAGGGACTGAAGCTTTCTTT CAIRQGIGTEAFF
TRBJ1-3 few . TRBV9 TGTGCCAGCAACTCCCTGGGCCAAGGAAACACCATATATTTT CASNSLGQGNTIYF
TRBJ2-7 few . TRBV7-2 TGTGCCAGCTCCTCTGGGATGGTAACCTACGAGCAGTACTTC CASSSGMVTYEQYF
TRBJ1-1 . . TRBV6-4 TGTGCCAGCAGTGACTGGACCGGAGAAGAAGCTTTCTTT CASSDWTGEEAFF
TRBJ1-1 many . TRBV20-1 TGCAGTGCTTCCGACAGATACACTGAAGCTTTCTTT CSASDRYTEAFF
TRBJ2-7 few . TRBV20-1 TGCAGTGCTAGAGGACCGACGCCGCCTTACGAGCAGTACTTC CSARGPTPPYEQYF
TRBJ2-2 once TRBD1 TRBV7-8 TGTGCCAGCAGTGATCCACGACAGGGGTGGACCGGGGAGCTGTTTTTT CASSDPRQGWTGELFF
TRBJ2-7 . TRBD2 TRBV7-6 TGTGCCAGCAGTGCCACTAGCGGGAGGGTTCAGCAGTACTTC CASSATSGRVQQYF
TRBJ1-1 . . TRBV7-2 TGTGCCAGCAGCTTGAACAGGCGATGGAACACTGAAGCTTTCTTT CASSLNRRWNTEAFF
TRBJ2-5 many . TRBV29-1 TGCAGCGTTGGGGTTCCTGGCATCGAAATGACCCAGTACTTC CSVGVPGIEMTQYF
TRBJ1-2 many . TRBV7-9 TGTGCCAGCAGCTTAAAGAGGGTTGGCTACACCTTC CASSLKRVGYTF
TRBJ1-1 many . TRBV2 TGTGCCAGCACCGTGGGGGGGGAAGCTTTCTTT CASTVGGEAFF
TRBJ2-5 . . TRBV10-3 TGTGCCATCAGTGCTAAGGGGACGTTCGAGACCCAGTACTTC CAISAKGTFETQYF
TRBJ1-4 . . TRBV12-3/TRBV12-4 TGTGCCAGCAGTTTATGGGACCGAGCTAATGAAAAACTGTTTTTT CASSLWDRANEKLFF
TRBJ2-2 . . TRBV4-1 TGCGCCAGCAGCCAGGGACTCGCGAACACCGGGGAGCTGTTTTTT CASSQGLANTGELFF
TRBJ1-1 . . TRBV13 TGTGCCAGCAGCTTCGAACAGGGTTCTGAAGCTTTCTTT CASSFEQGSEAFF
TRBJ2-2 . . TRBV2 TGTGCCAGCAGTTACTCGAGAGGTGAAAGGAGAGCTTCGAGCACCGGGGAGCTGTTTTTT CASSYSRGERRASSTGELFF
TRBJ1-4 . . TRBV11-2 TGTGCCAGCGGAAGCCTTAAGGGAAGGAGGGAAAAACTGTTTTTT CASGSLKGRREKLFF
TRBJ2-6 few . TRBV7-8 TGTGCCAGCAGCCCCGGGCGCGCGGGCCCTGGGGCCAACGTCCTGACTTTC CASSPGRAGPGANVLTF
TRBJ1-2 few TRBD1 TRBV29-1 TGCAGCGTTTCGACAGGGAGGAATGGCTACACCTTC CSVSTGRNGYTF
TRBJ1-1 once . TRBV2 TGTGCCAGCAGACCCAGAGGGCTTGTGGGAGCTCTCTTT CASRPRGLVGALF
TRBJ1-5 many TRBD1 TRBV20-1 TGCAGTGCTAGAGAAGGGACAGGGGGAAAGCCCCAGCATTTT CSAREGTGGKPQHF